This T cell receptor beta chain was found in a study of blood T cell repertoires in COVID-19. In the study overall: Samples representing acute and convalescent COVID-19 were sourced from the United States, Italy and Spain.

The assay was immunoSEQ multiplex PCR, and TCRdb's table has in-frame clones only and misses some. The sample consists of approximately 470,000 clones, around 90% of them appearing once. Germline trimming cut 5 bases from V and 2 bases from J; bases unmatched to any gene: 8. This CDR3 region has 15 residues. CDR1 and CDR2 (germline): MDHEN, SYDVKM. The receptor's source is a woman aged 18-30 years who had recovered from COVID-19. The sample was PBMCs or T cells enriched from blood (not recorded which). V and J are TRBV28 and TRBJ2-7, with 8 bases aligning to TRBD1. The CDR3 nucleotides are TGTGCCAGCAGTCTTCCGGGACAGGTCGCCTACGAGCAGTACTTC. Translated, it gives CASSLPGQVAYEQYF.